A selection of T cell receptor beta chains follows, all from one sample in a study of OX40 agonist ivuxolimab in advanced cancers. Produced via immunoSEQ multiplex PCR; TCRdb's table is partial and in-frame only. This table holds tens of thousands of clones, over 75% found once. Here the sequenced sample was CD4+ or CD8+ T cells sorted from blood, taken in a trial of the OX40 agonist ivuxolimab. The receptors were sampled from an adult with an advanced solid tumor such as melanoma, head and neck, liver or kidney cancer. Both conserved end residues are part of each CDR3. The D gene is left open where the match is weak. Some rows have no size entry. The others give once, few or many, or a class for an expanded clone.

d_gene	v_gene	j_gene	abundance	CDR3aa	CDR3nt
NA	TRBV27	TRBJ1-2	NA	CASRAIGDYGYTF	TGTGCCAGCAGGGCAATCGGAGACTATGGCTACACCTTC
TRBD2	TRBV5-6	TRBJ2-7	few	CASSLASGSAYEQYF	TGTGCCAGCAGCTTGGCCAGCGGGAGTGCCTACGAGCAGTACTTC
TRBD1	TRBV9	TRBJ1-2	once	CASSPRGQGGGYGYTF	TGTGCCAGCAGCCCACGGGGACAGGGAGGCGGCTATGGCTACACCTTC
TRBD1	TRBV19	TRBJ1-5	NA	CASRTGQSNQPQHF	TGTGCCAGTAGGACGGGACAGAGTAATCAGCCCCAGCATTTT
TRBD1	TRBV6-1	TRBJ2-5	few	CASSEGQSKETQYF	TGTGCCAGCAGTGAGGGACAGAGCAAAGAGACCCAGTACTTC
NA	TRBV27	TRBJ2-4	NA	CASSSTRPVAKNIQYF	TGTGCCAGCAGTTCAACCAGACCGGTAGCCAAAAACATTCAGTACTTC
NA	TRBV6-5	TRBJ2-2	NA	CASSYREDTGELFF	TGTGCCAGCAGTTACAGAGAAGACACCGGGGAGCTGTTTTTT
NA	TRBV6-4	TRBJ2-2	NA	CASSVERNTGELFF	TGTGCCAGCAGTGTGGAGCGAAACACCGGGGAGCTGTTTTTT
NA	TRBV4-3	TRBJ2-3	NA	CASSPSVGGAQITQYF	TGCGCCAGCAGCCCGAGCGTCGGAGGAGCACAGATTACGCAGTATTTT
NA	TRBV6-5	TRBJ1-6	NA	CASSRRENSPLHF	TGTGCCAGCAGTCGACGGGAGAATTCACCCCTCCACTTT
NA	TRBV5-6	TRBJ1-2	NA	CASSLEQGIGGYTF	TGTGCCAGCAGCTTGGAGCAGGGGATAGGTGGCTACACCTTC
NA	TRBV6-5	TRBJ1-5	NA	CASRQGFNQPQHF	TGTGCCAGCAGACAGGGCTTCAATCAGCCCCAGCATTTT
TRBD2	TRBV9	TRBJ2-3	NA	CASSPLGLADTDTQYF	TGTGCCAGCAGCCCCCTCGGACTAGCGGACACAGATACGCAGTATTTT
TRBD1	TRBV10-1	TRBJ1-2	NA	CASSEWTGGAMDYGYTF	TGCGCCAGCAGTGAGTGGACAGGGGGCGCAATGGACTATGGCTACACCTTC
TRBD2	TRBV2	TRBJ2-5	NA	CASSEWGGEETQYF	TGTGCCAGCAGTGAATGGGGGGGGGAGGAGACCCAGTACTTC
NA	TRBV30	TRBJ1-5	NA	CAWGATGRSNQPQHF	TGTGCCTGGGGCGCAACAGGGCGGAGCAATCAGCCCCAGCATTTT
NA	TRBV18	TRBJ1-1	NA	CASSPAEVNTEAFF	TGTGCCAGCTCACCAGCGGAGGTTAACACTGAAGCTTTCTTT